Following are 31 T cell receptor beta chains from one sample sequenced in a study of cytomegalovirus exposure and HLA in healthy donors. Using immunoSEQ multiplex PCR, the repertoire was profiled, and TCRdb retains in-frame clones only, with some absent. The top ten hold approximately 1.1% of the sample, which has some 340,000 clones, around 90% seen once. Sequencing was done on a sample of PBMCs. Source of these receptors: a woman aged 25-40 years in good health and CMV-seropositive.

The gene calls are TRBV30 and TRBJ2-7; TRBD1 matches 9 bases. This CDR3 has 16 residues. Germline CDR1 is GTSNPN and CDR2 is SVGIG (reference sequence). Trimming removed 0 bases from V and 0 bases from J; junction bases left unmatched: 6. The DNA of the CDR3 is TGTGCCTGGAGTGTACCCGGGACAGGGCCCTCCTACGAGCAGTACTTC. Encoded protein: CAWSVPGTGPSYEQYF.

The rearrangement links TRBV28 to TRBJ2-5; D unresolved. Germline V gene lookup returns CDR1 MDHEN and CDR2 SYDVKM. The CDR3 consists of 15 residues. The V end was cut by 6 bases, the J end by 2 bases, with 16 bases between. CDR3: CASSPGLDPQETQYF. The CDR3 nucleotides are TGTGCCAGCAGCCCAGGTCTGGATCCACAAGAGACCCAGTACTTC. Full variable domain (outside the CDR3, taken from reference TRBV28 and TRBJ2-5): DVKVTQSSRYLVKRTGEKVFLECVQDMDHENMFWYRQDPGLGLRLIYFSYDVKMKEKGDIPEGYSVSREKKERFSLILESASTNQTSMYLCASSPGLDPQETQYFGPGTRLLVL.

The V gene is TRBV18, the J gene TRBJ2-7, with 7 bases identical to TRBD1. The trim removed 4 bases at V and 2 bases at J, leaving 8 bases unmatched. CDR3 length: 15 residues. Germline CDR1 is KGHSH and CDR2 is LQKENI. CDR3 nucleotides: TGTGCCAGCTCACAGGAACAGGGGAATACCTACGAGCAGTACTTC. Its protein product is CASSQEQGNTYEQYF.

The CDR3 reads CATSRGLAGGYEQYF. The CDR3, as DNA: TGTGCCACCAGCAGAGGGCTAGCGGGTGGCTACGAGCAGTACTTC. This chain joins TRBV15 and TRBJ2-7; 8 positions agree with TRBD2. The CDR3 extends over 15 amino acids. Trimming removed 1 base from V and 3 bases from J; junction bases left unmatched: 5. From germline, CDR1 is LNHNV and CDR2 YYDKDF (reference sequence).

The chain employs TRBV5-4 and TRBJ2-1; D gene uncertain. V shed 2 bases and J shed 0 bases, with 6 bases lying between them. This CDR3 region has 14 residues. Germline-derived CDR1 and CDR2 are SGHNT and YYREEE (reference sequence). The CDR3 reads CASSFRSSYNEQFF. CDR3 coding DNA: TGTGCCAGCAGCTTCAGGAGCTCCTACAATGAGCAGTTCTTC.

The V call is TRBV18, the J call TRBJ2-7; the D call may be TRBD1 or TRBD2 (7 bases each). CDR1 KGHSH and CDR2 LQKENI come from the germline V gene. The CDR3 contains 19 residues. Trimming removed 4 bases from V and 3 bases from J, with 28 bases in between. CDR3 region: CASSLIGRGPGTVVYEQYF. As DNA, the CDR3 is TGTGCCAGCTCACTAATTGGGAGGGGGCCGGGGACAGTTGTCTACGAGCAGTACTTC.

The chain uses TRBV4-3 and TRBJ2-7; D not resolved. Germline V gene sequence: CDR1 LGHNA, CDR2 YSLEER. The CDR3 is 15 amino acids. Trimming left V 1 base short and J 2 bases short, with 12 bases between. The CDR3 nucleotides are TGCGCCAGCAGCCAAGGGTTCCCTGGGGCCTACGAGCAGTACTTC. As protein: CASSQGFPGAYEQYF.

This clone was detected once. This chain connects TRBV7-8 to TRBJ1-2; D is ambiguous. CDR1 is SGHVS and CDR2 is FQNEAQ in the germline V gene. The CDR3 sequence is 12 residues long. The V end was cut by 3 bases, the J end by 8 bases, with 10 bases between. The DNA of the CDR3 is TGTGCCAGCAGCTTTGAGGAGCAAGGCTACACCTTC. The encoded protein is CASSFEEQGYTF.

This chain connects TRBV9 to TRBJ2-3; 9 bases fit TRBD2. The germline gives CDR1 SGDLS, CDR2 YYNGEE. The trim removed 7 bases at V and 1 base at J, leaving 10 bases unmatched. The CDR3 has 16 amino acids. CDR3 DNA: TGTGCCAGCTCTCCGCGGGAGGGCAGGGGCACAGATACGCAGTATTTT. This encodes CASSPREGRGTDTQYF. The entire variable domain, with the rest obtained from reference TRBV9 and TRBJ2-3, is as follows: DSGVTQTPKHLITATGQRVTLRCSPRSGDLSVYWYQQSLDQGLQFLIQYYNGEERAKGNILERFSAQQFPDLHSELNLSSLELGDSALYFCASSPREGRGTDTQYFGPGTRLTVL.

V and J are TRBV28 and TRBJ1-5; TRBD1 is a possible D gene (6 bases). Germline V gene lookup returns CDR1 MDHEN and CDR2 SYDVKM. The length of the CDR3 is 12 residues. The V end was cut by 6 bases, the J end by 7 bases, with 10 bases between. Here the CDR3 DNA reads TGTGCCAGCAGGGGGGGCGGCCAGCCCCAGCATTTT. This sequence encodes CASRGGGQPQHF.

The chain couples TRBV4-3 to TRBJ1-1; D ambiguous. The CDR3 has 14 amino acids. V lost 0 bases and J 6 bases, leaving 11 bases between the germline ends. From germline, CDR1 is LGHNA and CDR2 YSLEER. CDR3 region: CASSQDRGGPEAFF. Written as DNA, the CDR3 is TGCGCCAGCAGCCAAGATCGGGGTGGGCCTGAAGCTTTCTTT.

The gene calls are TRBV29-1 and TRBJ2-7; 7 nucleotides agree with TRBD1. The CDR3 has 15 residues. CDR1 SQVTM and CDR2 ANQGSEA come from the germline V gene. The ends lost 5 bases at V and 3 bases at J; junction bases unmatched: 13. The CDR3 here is CSVKTGTVILYEQYF. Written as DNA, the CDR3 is TGCAGCGTTAAAACCGGGACAGTCATCCTCTACGAGCAGTACTTC.

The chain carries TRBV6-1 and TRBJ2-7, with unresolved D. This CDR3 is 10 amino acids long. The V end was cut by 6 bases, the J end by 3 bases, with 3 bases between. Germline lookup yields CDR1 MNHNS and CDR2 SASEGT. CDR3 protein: CASRDYEQYF. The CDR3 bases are TGTGCCAGCAGAGACTACGAGCAGTACTTC.

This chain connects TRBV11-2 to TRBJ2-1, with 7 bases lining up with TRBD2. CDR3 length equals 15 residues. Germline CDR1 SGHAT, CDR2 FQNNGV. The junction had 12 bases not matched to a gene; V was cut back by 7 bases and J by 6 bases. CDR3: CASNSGGSGSNEQFF. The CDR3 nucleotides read TGTGCCAGCAATAGCGGCGGGAGTGGGTCCAATGAGCAGTTCTTC.

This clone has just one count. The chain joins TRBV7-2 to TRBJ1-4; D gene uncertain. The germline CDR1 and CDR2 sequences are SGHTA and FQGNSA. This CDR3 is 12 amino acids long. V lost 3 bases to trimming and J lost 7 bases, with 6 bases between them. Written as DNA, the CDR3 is TGTGCCAGCAGCTTCGGGAGTGAAAAACTGTTTTTT. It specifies CASSFGSEKLFF. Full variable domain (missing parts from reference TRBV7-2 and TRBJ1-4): GAGVSQSPSNKVTEKGKDVELRCDPISGHTALYWYRQSLGQGLEFLIYFQGNSAPDKSGLPSDRFSAERTGGSVSTLTIQRTQQEDSAVYLCASSFGSEKLFFGSGTQLSVL.

In nucleotides, the CDR3 is TGTGCCAGCGGAAAGGGCTTGGAGCAGTACTTC. Encoded protein: CASGKGLEQYF. The chain has TRBV11-1 and TRBJ2-7; unclear D gene. V lost 8 bases to trimming and J lost 7 bases, with 12 bases between them. This CDR3 is 11 amino acids long. Germline V CDR1 and CDR2: SGHAT, FQDESV (reference sequence).

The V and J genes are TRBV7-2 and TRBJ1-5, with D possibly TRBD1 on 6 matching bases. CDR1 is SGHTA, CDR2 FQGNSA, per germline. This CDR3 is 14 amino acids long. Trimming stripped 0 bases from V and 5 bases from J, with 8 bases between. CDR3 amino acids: CASSLAGAYQPQHF. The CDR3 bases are TGTGCCAGCAGCTTAGCGGGGGCTTATCAGCCCCAGCATTTT.

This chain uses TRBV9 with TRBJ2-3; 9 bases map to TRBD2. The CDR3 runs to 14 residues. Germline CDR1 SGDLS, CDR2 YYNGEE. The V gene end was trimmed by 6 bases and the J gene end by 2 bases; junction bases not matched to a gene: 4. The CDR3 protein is CASTSGDTTDTQYF. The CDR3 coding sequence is TGTGCCAGCACTAGCGGGGACACCACAGATACGCAGTATTTT.

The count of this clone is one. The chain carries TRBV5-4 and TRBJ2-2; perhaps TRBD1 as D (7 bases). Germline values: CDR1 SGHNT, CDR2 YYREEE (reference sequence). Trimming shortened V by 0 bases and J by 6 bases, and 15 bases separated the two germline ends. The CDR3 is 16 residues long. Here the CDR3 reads CASSLVAGGKAGELFF. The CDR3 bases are TGTGCCAGCAGCTTGGTGGCAGGGGGGAAGGCCGGGGAGCTGTTTTTT.

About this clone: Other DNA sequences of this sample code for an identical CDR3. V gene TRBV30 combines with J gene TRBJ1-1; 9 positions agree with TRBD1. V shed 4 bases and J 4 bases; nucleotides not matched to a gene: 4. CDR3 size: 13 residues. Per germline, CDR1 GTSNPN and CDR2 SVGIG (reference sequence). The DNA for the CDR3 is TGTGCCTGGACCACAGGGGGCCGCACTGAAGCTTTCTTT. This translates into CAWTTGGRTEAFF.

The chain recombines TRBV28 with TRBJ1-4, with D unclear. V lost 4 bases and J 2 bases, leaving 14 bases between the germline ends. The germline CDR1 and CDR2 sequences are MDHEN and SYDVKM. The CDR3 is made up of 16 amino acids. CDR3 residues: CASSWVVGKTNEKLFF. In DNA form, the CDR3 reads TGTGCCAGCAGTTGGGTGGTGGGCAAGACTAATGAAAAACTGTTTTTT.

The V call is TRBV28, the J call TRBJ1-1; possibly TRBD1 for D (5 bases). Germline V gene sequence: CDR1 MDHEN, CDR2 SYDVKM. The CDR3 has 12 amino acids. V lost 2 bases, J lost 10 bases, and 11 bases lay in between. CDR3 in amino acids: CASSLRGLGAFF. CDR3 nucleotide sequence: TGTGCCAGCAGTTTAAGGGGATTAGGAGCTTTCTTT.

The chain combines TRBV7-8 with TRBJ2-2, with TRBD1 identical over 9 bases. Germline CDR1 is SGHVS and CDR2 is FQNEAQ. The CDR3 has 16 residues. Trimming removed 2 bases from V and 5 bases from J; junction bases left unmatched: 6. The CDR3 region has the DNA TGTGCCAGCAGCTTAAGGGACAGGGTATCGACCGGGGAGCTGTTTTTT. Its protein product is CASSLRDRVSTGELFF.

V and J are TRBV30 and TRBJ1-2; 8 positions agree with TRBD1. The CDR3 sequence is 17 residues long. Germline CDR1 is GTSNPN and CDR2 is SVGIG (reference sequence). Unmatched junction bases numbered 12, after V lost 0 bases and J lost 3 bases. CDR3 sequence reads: CAWSVPRQGFSYYGYTF. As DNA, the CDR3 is TGTGCCTGGAGTGTACCCCGACAGGGGTTTAGTTACTATGGCTACACCTTC.

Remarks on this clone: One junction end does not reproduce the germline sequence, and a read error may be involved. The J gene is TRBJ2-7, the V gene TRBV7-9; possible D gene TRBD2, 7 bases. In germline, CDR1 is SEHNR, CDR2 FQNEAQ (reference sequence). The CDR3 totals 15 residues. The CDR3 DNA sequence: TGTGCCAGCAGTTTAGGGGGGGTAGGTACCTACGAGCAGTACTTC. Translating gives CASSLGGVGTYEQYF.

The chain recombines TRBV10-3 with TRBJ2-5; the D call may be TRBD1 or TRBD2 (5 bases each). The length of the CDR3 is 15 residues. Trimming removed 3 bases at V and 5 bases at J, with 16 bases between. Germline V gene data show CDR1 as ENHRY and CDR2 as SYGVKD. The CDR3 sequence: CAISDIEGPEETQYF. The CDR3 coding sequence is TGTGCCATCAGTGACATCGAGGGGCCTGAGGAGACCCAGTACTTC.

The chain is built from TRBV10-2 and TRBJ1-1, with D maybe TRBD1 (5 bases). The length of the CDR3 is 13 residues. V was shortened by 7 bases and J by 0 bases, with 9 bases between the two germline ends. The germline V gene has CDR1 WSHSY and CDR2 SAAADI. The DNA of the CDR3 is TGCGCCAGCACGGACACAGTGAACACTGAAGCTTTCTTT. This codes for CASTDTVNTEAFF.

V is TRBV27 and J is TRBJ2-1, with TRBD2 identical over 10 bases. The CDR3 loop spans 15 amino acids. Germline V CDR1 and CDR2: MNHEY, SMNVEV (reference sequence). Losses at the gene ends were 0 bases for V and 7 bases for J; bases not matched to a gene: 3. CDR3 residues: CASSLSGTSENEQFF. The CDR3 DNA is TGTGCCAGCAGTTTATCTGGGACTAGCGAGAATGAGCAGTTCTTC.

The CDR3 reads CATSNRGISGNTIYF. CDR3 in DNA: TGTGCCACCTCAAACAGGGGTATCTCTGGAAACACCATATATTTT. The rearrangement joins TRBV19 to TRBJ1-3, with TRBD1 identical over 7 bases. Unmatched junction bases numbered 9, after V lost 10 bases and J lost 0 bases. The CDR3 runs 15 residues. Per germline, CDR1 LNHDA and CDR2 SQIVND (reference sequence).

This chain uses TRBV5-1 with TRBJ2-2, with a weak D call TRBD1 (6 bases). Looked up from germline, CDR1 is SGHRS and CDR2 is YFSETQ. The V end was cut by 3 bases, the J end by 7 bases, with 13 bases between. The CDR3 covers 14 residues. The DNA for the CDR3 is TGCGCCAGCAGCTCGGACAGTCTAGGCGGGGAGCTGTTTTTT. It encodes CASSSDSLGGELFF.

This CDR3 is CASSTRLAGTDTQYF. In nucleotides, the CDR3 is TGTGCCAGCAGCACCAGACTAGCGGGGACAGATACGCAGTATTTT. The chain joins TRBV7-3 to TRBJ2-3, with 11 nucleotides matching TRBD2. The CDR3 has 15 amino acids. The V gene's germline CDR1 is SGHTA and CDR2 FQGTGA. V dropped 5 bases and J dropped 3; count of bases not matched to a gene: 4.